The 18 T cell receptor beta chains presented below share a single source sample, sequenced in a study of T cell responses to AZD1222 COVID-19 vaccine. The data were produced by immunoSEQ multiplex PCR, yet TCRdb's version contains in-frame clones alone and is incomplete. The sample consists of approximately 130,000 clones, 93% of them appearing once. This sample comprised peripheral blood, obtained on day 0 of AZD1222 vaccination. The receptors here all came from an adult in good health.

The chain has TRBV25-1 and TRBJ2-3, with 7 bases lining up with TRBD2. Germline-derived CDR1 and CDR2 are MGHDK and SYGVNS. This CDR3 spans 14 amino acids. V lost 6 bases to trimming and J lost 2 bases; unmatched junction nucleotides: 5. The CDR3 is CASRGGVYTDTQYF. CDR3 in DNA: TGTGCCAGCAGGGGGGGGGTTTACACAGATACGCAGTATTTT.

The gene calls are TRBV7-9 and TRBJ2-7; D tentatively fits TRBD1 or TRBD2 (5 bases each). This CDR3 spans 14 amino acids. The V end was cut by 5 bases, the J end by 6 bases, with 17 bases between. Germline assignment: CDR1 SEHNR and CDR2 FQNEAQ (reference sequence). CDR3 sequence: CASSVKHRGPEQYF. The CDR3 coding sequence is TGTGCCAGCAGCGTAAAACACCGGGGCCCCGAGCAGTACTTC.

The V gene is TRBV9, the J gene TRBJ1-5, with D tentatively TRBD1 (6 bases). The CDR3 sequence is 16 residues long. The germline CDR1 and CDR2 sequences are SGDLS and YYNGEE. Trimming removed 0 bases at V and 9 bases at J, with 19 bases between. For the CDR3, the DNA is TGTGCCAGCAGCGTAGAGGGGGGACAATACCTGCGGCCCCAGCATTTT. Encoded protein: CASSVEGGQYLRPQHF.

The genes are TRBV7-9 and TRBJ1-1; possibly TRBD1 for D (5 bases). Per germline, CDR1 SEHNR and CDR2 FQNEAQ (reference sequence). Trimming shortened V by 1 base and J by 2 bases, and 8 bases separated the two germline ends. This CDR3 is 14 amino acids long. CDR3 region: CASSLVQGNTEAFF. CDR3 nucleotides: TGTGCCAGCAGCTTAGTGCAGGGAAACACTGAAGCTTTCTTT.

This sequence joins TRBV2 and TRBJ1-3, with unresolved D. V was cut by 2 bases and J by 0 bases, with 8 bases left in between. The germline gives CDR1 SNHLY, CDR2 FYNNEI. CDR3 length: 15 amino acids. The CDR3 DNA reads TGTGCCAGCAGTGAAATCGCCTTCTCTGGAAACACCATATATTTT. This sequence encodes CASSEIAFSGNTIYF.

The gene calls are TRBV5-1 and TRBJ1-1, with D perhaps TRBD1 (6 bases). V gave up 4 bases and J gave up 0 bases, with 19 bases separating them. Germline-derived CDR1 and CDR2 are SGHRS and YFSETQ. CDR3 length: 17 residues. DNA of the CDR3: TGCGCCAGCAGCAGCGCCCGGGGACAAATTATGAACACTGAAGCTTTCTTT. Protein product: CASSSARGQIMNTEAFF.

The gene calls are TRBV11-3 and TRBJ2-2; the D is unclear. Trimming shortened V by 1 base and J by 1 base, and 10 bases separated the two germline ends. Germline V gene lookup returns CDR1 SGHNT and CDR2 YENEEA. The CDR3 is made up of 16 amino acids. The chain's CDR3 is CASSLVFTRNTGELFF. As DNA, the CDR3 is TGTGCCAGCAGCTTAGTCTTTACTCGGAACACCGGGGAGCTGTTTTTT. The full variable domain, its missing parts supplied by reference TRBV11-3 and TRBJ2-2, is EAGVVQSPRYKIIEKKQPVAFWCNPISGHNTLYWYLQNLGQGPELLIRYENEEAVDDSQLPKDRFSAERLKGVDSTLKIQPAELGDSAVYLCASSLVFTRNTGELFFGEGSRLTVL.

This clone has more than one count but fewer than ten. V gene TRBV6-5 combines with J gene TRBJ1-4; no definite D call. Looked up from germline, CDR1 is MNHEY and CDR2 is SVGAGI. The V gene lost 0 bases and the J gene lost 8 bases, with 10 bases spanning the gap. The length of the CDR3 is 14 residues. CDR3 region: CASSYSQEGEKLFF. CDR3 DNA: TGTGCCAGCAGTTACTCGCAGGAAGGGGAAAAACTGTTTTTT.

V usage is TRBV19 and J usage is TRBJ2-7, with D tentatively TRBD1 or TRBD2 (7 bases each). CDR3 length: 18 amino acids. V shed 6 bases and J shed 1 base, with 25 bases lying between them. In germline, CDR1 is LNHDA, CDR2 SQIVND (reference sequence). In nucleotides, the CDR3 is TGTGCCAGTAGGCCCAGGGGGGGGACGATCCTCGGATCCTACGAGCAGTACTTC. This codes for CASRPRGGTILGSYEQYF.

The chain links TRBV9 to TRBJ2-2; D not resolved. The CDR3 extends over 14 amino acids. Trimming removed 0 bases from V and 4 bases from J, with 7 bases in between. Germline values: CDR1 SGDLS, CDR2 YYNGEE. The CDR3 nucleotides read TGTGCCAGCAGCGTAGTTGAGGTCACCGGGGAGCTGTTTTTT. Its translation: CASSVVEVTGELFF.

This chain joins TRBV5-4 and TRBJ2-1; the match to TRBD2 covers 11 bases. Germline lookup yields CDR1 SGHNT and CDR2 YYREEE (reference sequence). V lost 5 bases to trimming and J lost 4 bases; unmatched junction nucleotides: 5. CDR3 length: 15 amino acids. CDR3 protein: CASSSSGGRYNEQFF. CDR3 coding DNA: TGTGCCAGCAGTTCTAGCGGGGGGCGATACAATGAGCAGTTCTTC.

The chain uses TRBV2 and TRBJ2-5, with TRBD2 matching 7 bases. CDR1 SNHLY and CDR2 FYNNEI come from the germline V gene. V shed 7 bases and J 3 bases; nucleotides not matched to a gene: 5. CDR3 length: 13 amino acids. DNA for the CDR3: TGTGCCAGCACCCGGGGGGACGAAGAGACCCAGTACTTC. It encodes CASTRGDEETQYF.

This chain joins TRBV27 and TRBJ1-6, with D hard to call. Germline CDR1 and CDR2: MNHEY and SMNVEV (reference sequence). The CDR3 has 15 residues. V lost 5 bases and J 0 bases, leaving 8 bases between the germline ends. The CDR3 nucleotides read TGTGCCAGCAGTCCGCCGACCTCCTATAATTCACCCCTCCACTTT. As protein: CASSPPTSYNSPLHF.

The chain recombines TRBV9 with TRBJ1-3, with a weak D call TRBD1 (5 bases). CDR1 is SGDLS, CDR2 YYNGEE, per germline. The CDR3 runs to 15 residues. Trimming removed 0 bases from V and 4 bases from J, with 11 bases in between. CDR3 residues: CASSVAGGVGNTIYF. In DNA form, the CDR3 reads TGTGCCAGCAGCGTAGCTGGAGGGGTCGGAAACACCATATATTTT.

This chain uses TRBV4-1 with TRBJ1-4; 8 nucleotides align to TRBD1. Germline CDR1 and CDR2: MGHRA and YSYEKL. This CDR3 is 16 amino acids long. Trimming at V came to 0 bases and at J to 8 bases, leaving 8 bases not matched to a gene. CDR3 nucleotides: TGCGCCAGCAGCCAAGATTTTACCAGGGGGCGAGAAAAACTGTTTTTT. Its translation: CASSQDFTRGREKLFF.

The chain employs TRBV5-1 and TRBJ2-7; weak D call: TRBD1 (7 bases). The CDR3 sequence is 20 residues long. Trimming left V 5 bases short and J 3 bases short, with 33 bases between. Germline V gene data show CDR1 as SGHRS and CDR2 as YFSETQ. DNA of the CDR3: TGCGCCAGCAGGAAAGACAGGGTCCGGGCCTTGGGACTCCCGAACTACGAGCAGTACTTC. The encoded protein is CASRKDRVRALGLPNYEQYF.

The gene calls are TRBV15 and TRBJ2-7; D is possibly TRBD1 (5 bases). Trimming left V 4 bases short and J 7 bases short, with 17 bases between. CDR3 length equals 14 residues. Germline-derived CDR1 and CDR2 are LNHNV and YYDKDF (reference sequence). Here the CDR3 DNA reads TGTGCCACCAGCACCCTTATATCAGGGAAAGAGCAGTACTTC. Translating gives CATSTLISGKEQYF.

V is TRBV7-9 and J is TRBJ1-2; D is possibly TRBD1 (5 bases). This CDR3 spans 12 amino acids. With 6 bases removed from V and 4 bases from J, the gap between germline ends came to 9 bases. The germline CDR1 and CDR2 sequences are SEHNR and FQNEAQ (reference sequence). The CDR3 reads CASRGLAYGYTF. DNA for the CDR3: TGTGCCAGCAGGGGGCTGGCCTATGGCTACACCTTC.